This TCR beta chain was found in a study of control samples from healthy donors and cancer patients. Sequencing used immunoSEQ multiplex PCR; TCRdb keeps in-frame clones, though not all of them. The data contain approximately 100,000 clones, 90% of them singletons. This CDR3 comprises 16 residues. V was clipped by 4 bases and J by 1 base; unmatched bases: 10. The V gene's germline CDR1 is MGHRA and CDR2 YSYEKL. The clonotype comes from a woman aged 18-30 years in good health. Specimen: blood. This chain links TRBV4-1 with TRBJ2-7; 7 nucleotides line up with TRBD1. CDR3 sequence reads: CASSPVIQTGSYEQYF. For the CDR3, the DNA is TGCGCCAGCAGCCCGGTAATTCAGACAGGGTCCTACGAGCAGTACTTC.